The next 2 T cell receptor beta chains were all read from a single sample in a study of human T cells and chemical hapten exposure. TCRdb re-called the RACE reads with MiXCR, one entry per CDR3 protein. Found here are roughly 200,000 distinct CDR3 sequences, about a fifth of them singletons; the top ten hold 6% to 8%. The time point was: patch test 1, 2 weeks after DPC sensitization. Regarding treatment: therapeutic diphenylcyclopropenone sensitization with weekly scalp DPC. Sequences were derived from whole blood, sampled in connection with sensitization to the hapten diphenylcyclopropenone (DPC). The receptors come from a woman aged 50 to 60 with alopecia areata. Some clones in this sample may be carry-over from other donors' samples.

The chain links TRBV5-6 to TRBJ2-1; TRBD2 agrees at 12 bases. The CDR3 extends over 18 amino acids. Germline assignment: CDR1 SGHDT and CDR2 YYEEEE. J gave up 0 bases and V 1 base, and 5 bases lay outside the gene matches. CDR3 sequence reads: CASSLSRTSGISYNEQFF. Written as DNA, the CDR3 is TGTGCCAGCAGCTTGTCGCGGACTAGCGGGATCTCCTACAATGAGCAGTTCTTC.

The chain carries TRBV7-9 and TRBJ2-1; D is unresolved. Per the germline V gene, CDR1 is SEHNR and CDR2 is FQNEAQ (reference sequence). Trimming shortened V by 4 bases and J by 8 bases, and 15 bases separated the two germline ends. The CDR3 contains 14 residues. The CDR3 loop reads CASSSPPLVDEQFF. Written as DNA, the CDR3 is TGTGCCAGCAGCTCCCCACCTCTGGTCGATGAGCAGTTCTTC.